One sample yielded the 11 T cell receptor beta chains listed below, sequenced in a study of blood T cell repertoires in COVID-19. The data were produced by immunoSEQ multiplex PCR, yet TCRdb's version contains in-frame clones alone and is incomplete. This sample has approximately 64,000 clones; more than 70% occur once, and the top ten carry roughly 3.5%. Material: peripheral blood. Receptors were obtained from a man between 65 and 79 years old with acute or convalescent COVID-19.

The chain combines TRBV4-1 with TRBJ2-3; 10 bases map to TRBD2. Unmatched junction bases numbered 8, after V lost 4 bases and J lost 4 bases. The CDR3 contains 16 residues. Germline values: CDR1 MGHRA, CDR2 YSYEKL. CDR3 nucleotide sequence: TGCGCCAGCAGCCCCCTAAGCGGGGGGGCCGCAGATACGCAGTATTTT. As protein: CASSPLSGGAADTQYF.

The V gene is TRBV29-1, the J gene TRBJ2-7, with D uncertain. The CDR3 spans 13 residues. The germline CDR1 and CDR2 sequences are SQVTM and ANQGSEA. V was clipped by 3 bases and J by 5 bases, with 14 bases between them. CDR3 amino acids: CSVEWHGLDEQYF. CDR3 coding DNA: TGCAGCGTTGAGTGGCACGGCCTAGACGAGCAGTACTTC.

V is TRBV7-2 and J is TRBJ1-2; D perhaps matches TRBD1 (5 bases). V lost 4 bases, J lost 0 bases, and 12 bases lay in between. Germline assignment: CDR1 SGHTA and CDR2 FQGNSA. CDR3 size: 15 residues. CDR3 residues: CASSSNGATNYGYTF. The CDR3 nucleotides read TGTGCCAGCAGCTCCAATGGGGCCACTAACTATGGCTACACCTTC. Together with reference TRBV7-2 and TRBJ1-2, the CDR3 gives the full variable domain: GAGVSQSPSNKVTEKGKDVELRCDPISGHTALYWYRQSLGQGLEFLIYFQGNSAPDKSGLPSDRFSAERTGGSVSTLTIQRTQQEDSAVYLCASSSNGATNYGYTFGSGTRLTVV.

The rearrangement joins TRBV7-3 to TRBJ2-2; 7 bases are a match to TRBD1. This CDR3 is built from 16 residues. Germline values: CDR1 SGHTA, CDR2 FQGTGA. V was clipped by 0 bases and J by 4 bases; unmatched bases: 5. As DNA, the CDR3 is TGTGCCAGCAGCTTAACGACAGGGCTTGGCACCGGGGAGCTGTTTTTT. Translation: CASSLTTGLGTGELFF.

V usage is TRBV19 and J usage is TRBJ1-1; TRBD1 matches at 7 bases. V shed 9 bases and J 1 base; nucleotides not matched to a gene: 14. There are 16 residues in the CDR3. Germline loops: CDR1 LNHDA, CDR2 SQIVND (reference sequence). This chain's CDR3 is CASRVQGFPQNTEAFF. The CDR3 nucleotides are TGTGCCAGCCGGGTACAGGGGTTCCCTCAGAACACTGAAGCTTTCTTT.

The CDR3 sequence: CSASSGQGGRGAYF. CDR3 in DNA: TGCAGTGCTAGTTCAGGACAGGGCGGCCGCGGGGCGTACTTC. The chain recombines TRBV20-1 with TRBJ2-7; 8 nucleotides agree with TRBD1. The length of the CDR3 is 14 residues. With 3 bases clipped from V and 12 bases from J, the junction kept 16 bases outside the gene matches. The germline V gene has CDR1 DFQATT and CDR2 SNEGSKA (reference sequence).

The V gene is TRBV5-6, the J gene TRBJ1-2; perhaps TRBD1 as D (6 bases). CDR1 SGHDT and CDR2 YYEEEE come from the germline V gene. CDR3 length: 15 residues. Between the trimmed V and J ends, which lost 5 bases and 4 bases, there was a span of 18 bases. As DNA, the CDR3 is TGTGCCAGCAGATTACAGGGAAGTGGCGCCTATGGCTACACCTTC. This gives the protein CASRLQGSGAYGYTF.

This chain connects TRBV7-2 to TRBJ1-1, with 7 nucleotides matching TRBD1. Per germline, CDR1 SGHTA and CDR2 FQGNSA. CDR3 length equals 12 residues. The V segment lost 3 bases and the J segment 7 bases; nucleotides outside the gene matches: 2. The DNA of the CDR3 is TGTGCCAGCAGCTTCAGGGGGTTTGAAGCTTTCTTT. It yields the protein CASSFRGFEAFF. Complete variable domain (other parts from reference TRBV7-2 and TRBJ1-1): GAGVSQSPSNKVTEKGKDVELRCDPISGHTALYWYRQSLGQGLEFLIYFQGNSAPDKSGLPSDRFSAERTGGSVSTLTIQRTQQEDSAVYLCASSFRGFEAFFGQGTRLTVV.

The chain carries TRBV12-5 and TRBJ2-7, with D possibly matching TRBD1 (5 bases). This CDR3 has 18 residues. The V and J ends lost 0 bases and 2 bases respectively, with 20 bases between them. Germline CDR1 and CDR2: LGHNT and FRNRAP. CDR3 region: CASGLVLWGSPGPYEQYF. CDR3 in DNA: TGTGCTAGTGGTTTGGTATTGTGGGGCTCCCCTGGGCCCTACGAGCAGTACTTC.

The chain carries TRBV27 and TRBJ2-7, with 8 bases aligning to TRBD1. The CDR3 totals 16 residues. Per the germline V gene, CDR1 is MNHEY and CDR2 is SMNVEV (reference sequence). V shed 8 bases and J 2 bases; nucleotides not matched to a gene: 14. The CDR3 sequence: CASSAFRDRPTYEQYF. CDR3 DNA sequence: TGTGCCAGCTCAGCGTTCCGGGACAGGCCCACCTACGAGCAGTACTTC.

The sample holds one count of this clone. This chain's CDR3 is CASSLGRHFPEALHF. The CDR3 DNA reads TGTGCCAGCAGCTTAGGTCGGCACTTCCCCGAGGCCCTCCACTTT. The chain recombines TRBV7-2 with TRBJ1-6; D remains unclear. There are 15 residues in the CDR3. V lost 1 base and J lost 14, with 18 bases in between. Germline V gene data show CDR1 as SGHTA and CDR2 as FQGNSA.